This TCR beta chain stems from a study of blood T cell repertoires in COVID-19. The CDR3 consists of 12 residues. The trim removed 5 bases at V and 9 bases at J, leaving 6 bases unmatched. Germline lookup yields CDR1 KGHSH and CDR2 LQKENI. Clones were sequenced by immunoSEQ multiplex PCR, and TCRdb holds only the in-frame ones, with some missing. The sample carries some 340,000 clones, 85% to 95% recorded once. The material sequenced was PBMCs or T cells enriched from blood (not recorded which). The sequence derives from a woman aged 30 to 39 who had been exposed to COVID-19. The genes are TRBV18 and TRBJ2-5; 7 bases agree with TRBD1. CDR3 nucleotides: TGTGCCAGCTCAGACAGGGCTACGTCCCAGTACTTC. Its protein is CASSDRATSQYF.